This T cell receptor beta chain was observed in a study of blood T cell repertoires in COVID-19. In its sample, this clone was seen once. V was pared by 5 bases and J by 4 bases, with 5 bases of the junction left unmatched. Germline V gene sequence: CDR1 MDHEN, CDR2 SYDVKM. CDR3 length: 14 residues. Here immunoSEQ multiplex PCR was the method, and the copy in TCRdb shows in-frame clones only, minus some. The sample records fewer than 250,000 clones, about four fifths being singletons. The chain joins TRBV28 to TRBJ1-5; TRBD1 matches 7 bases. Sequencing used peripheral blood. The receptor was isolated from a woman in her 40s with active or convalescent COVID-19. CDR3 bases: TGTGCCAGCAGTACAGGGGCTCGAAATCAGCCCCAGCATTTT. This codes for CASSTGARNQPQHF.